Listed below are T cell receptor beta chains from one sample, sequenced in a study of shared clonotypes between healthy human individuals. Clones were sequenced by immunoSEQ multiplex PCR, and TCRdb holds only the in-frame ones, with some missing. The repertoire holds hundreds of thousands of clones, with around three quarters as singletons. Sample: memory CD4+ T cells sorted from blood. The receptor set was obtained from a woman aged 25 to 39 in good health. CDR3s leave out the opening cysteine and the closing phenylalanine or tryptophan. Fields, in order: V gene, J gene, CDR3 protein.

TRBV2,TRBJ2-2,ATERDGTGELF
TRBV5-6,TRBJ2-1,ASSLAGRRSYNEQF
TRBV2,TRBJ2-7,ASRGTETTYEQY
TRBV4-1,TRBJ2-5,ASSQGTSRATQY
TRBV5-1,TRBJ2-1,ASSSRGAPTDEQF
TRBV11-1,TRBJ1-1,ASSLEGFGEAF
TRBV6-6,TRBJ2-7,ASRAVAAAYEQY
TRBV10-1,TRBJ2-3,ASSGASGTQY
TRBV5-6,TRBJ2-1,ASSPAGGTYNEQF
TRBV11-2,TRBJ2-7,ASSKERGTYEQY
TRBV2,TRBJ2-6,ASSALTSGSYGANVLT
TRBV15,TRBJ1-4,ATSRDRGEGSEKLF
TRBV7-2,TRBJ2-1,ASSSQRDSSGL
TRBV18,TRBJ2-3,ASSPTRGTDTQY
TRBV27,TRBJ2-1,ASQEGSVSYNEQF
TRBV6-5,TRBJ1-5,ASSYSWGSNQPQH
TRBV5-1,TRBJ1-5,ASSLTGGAAQPQH
TRBV2,TRBJ1-5,ASSETRDQPQH
TRBV5-1,TRBJ2-7,ASSLVAGVYEQY
TRBV2,TRBJ1-5,ASRGQGHDNQPQH
TRBV2,TRBJ2-1,ASSLAGAGGNEQF
TRBV5-4,TRBJ1-2,ASSPDRGRGGYT
TRBV29-1,TRBJ2-5,SVEDPVGGRETQY
TRBV5-4,TRBJ1-5,ASSLAGVNQPQH
TRBV7-3,TRBJ2-3,ASSPGLAGYDTQY
TRBV30,TRBJ1-1,AWNRAVNTEAF
TRBV6-4,TRBJ2-2,ASSRTSGSGTGELF
TRBV2,TRBJ2-7,ASTEQGSSYEQY
TRBV10-3,TRBJ1-4,AISDRGGSNEKLF
TRBV14,TRBJ2-5,ASSPRTSGGGETQY
TRBV29-1,TRBJ1-4,SVPADSYNEKLF
TRBV11-2,TRBJ2-3,ASSLNSGVNTDTQY
TRBV6-1,TRBJ2-7,ASSEAIYEQY
TRBV6-1,TRBJ2-7,ASSQGGPYEQY
TRBV6-5,TRBJ2-1,ASSPAWDYNEQF
TRBV4-2,TRBJ2-3,ASTNLADSTDTQY
TRBV7-8,TRBJ2-2,ASSLRLAGGQGELF
TRBV19,TRBJ1-4,ASTYDRGGEKLF
TRBV6-1,TRBJ2-1,ASSEWTSGGGEQF
TRBV7-3,TRBJ2-1,ASSLRTDNEQF
TRBV5-1,TRBJ2-3,ASSLAGGQDTQY
TRBV7-2,TRBJ1-2,ASSFTDYGYT
TRBV4-2,TRBJ2-1,ASSHEGLAGGYNEQF
TRBV28,TRBJ1-5,ASSRTGTGGQPQH
TRBV30,TRBJ2-2,AWSGVAGGAGELF
TRBV29-1,TRBJ1-4,SFQRHQDEKLF
TRBV15,TRBJ1-4,ATSRDRGLMGKLF
TRBV6-6,TRBJ2-7,ASSLKTGDVYEQY
TRBV11-2,TRBJ1-2,ASRRTVAGGDYQGYT
TRBV2,TRBJ2-3,ASRGDSGRARLGQY
TRBV4-1,TRBJ2-1,ASSQGWARGYNEQF
TRBV5-1,TRBJ2-7,ASSLGRTGGTGEQY
TRBV2,TRBJ2-3,ASSLTGGTDTQY
TRBV2,TRBJ1-5,ASKRGDTNQPQH